This is a list of T cell receptor beta chains from one sample in a study of blood T cell repertoires in COVID-19. The assay was immunoSEQ multiplex PCR, and TCRdb's table has in-frame clones only and misses some. The top ten hold less than 9% of the sample, which has some 200,000 clones, approximately 89% seen once. The material sequenced was peripheral blood. These receptor sequences come from a woman aged 55-75 years with acute or convalescent COVID-19. CDR3s include the opening cysteine and the closing phenylalanine or tryptophan. A D gene is named only where the DNA matches it firmly. Expanded clones get a size class; other rows say once, few or many, or leave the size out.

size: -
D: -
V: TRBV6-5
J: TRBJ1-1
CDR3: CASSYSEGNTEAFF
DNA: TGTGCCAGCAGTTACTCGGAGGGAAACACTGAAGCTTTCTTT

size: once
D: -
V: TRBV12-3/TRBV12-4
J: TRBJ1-1
CDR3: CASSFSRVAFF
DNA: TGTGCCAGCAGTTTTTCACGGGTAGCTTTCTTT

size: -
D: -
V: TRBV27
J: TRBJ1-4
CDR3: CASSLGWEGEKLFF
DNA: TGTGCCAGCAGTTTAGGCTGGGAGGGTGAAAAACTGTTTTTT

size: -
D: -
V: TRBV27
J: TRBJ1-1
CDR3: CASSSGLLGTEAFF
DNA: TGTGCCAGCAGTTCCGGCCTACTAGGGACTGAAGCTTTCTTT

size: -
D: TRBD1
V: TRBV7-8
J: TRBJ1-2
CDR3: CASSLVQGASRYGYTF
DNA: TGTGCCAGCAGCTTAGTACAGGGGGCATCGCGCTATGGCTACACCTTC

size: -
D: TRBD1
V: TRBV27
J: TRBJ2-7
CDR3: CASRPSGTDYEQYF
DNA: TGTGCCAGCAGACCATCCGGGACAGACTACGAGCAGTACTTC

size: -
D: -
V: TRBV11-2
J: TRBJ1-5
CDR3: CASSLRGGLNQPQHF
DNA: TGTGCCAGCAGCCTACGAGGCGGATTAAATCAGCCCCAGCATTTT

size: -
D: -
V: TRBV28
J: TRBJ1-3
CDR3: CASRKQGLGNTIYF
DNA: TGTGCCAGCAGAAAACAGGGTCTTGGAAACACCATATATTTT

size: -
D: -
V: TRBV19
J: TRBJ1-3
CDR3: CASSPTGWSGNTIYF
DNA: TGTGCCAGTAGCCCCACAGGGTGGTCTGGAAACACCATATATTTT

size: once
D: -
V: TRBV5-8
J: TRBJ1-1
CDR3: CASSWRQLMNTEAFF
DNA: TGTGCCAGCAGCTGGAGACAGCTCATGAACACTGAAGCTTTCTTT

size: -
D: -
V: TRBV5-4
J: TRBJ2-2
CDR3: CASSPLAVGGTGELFF
DNA: TGTGCCAGCAGCCCCCTCGCGGTTGGGGGGACCGGGGAGCTGTTTTTT

size: -
D: TRBD1
V: TRBV20-1
J: TRBJ2-2
CDR3: CSASLAGGAGELFF
DNA: TGCAGTGCTAGTTTAGCAGGGGGCGCCGGGGAGCTGTTTTTT

size: -
D: TRBD2
V: TRBV10-3
J: TRBJ2-5
CDR3: CAISETSGRKETQYF
DNA: TGTGCCATCAGTGAAACTAGCGGGAGAAAGGAGACCCAGTACTTC

size: -
D: TRBD1
V: TRBV6-5
J: TRBJ1-1
CDR3: CASSYSGTGGVEAFF
DNA: TGTGCCAGCAGTTACTCCGGGACAGGGGGCGTTGAAGCTTTCTTT

size: -
D: TRBD1
V: TRBV2
J: TRBJ2-3
CDR3: CASSEDRGTDTQYF
DNA: TGTGCCAGCAGTGAAGACAGGGGGACAGATACGCAGTATTTT

size: -
D: TRBD1
V: TRBV6-5
J: TRBJ1-2
CDR3: CASSPGQGAGYGYTF
DNA: TGTGCCAGCAGTCCTGGACAGGGGGCCGGCTATGGCTACACCTTC

size: -
D: -
V: TRBV5-6
J: TRBJ1-2
CDR3: CASSPPTGLYYGYTF
DNA: TGTGCCAGCAGTCCCCCAACGGGGTTGTACTATGGCTACACCTTC

size: -
D: -
V: TRBV6-5
J: TRBJ1-6
CDR3: CASRPQGTNSPLHF
DNA: TGTGCCAGCAGACCCCAGGGGACTAATTCACCCCTCCACTTT

size: -
D: -
V: TRBV11-2
J: TRBJ1-6
CDR3: CASSFPVYNSPLHF
DNA: TGTGCCAGCAGCTTTCCAGTTTATAATTCACCCCTCCACTTT

size: -
D: -
V: TRBV7-9
J: TRBJ1-1
CDR3: CASSLDLGWTEAFF
DNA: TGTGCCAGCAGCTTAGATCTCGGGTGGACTGAAGCTTTCTTT

size: -
D: TRBD1
V: TRBV19
J: TRBJ1-2
CDR3: CASSTQQGNYGYTF
DNA: TGTGCCAGTAGTACTCAACAGGGGAACTATGGCTACACCTTC

size: -
D: TRBD1
V: TRBV5-1
J: TRBJ1-1
CDR3: CASKQGAGGGTEAFF
DNA: TGCGCCAGCAAGCAGGGGGCAGGTGGAGGAACTGAAGCTTTCTTT

size: -
D: -
V: TRBV3-1/TRBV3-2
J: TRBJ2-1
CDR3: CASSQDSTGYNGEQFF
DNA: TGTGCCAGCAGCCAAGATTCCACAGGGTATAATGGTGAGCAGTTCTTC

size: -
D: -
V: TRBV5-4
J: TRBJ2-5
CDR3: CASRSTGQETQYF
DNA: TGTGCCAGCCGGTCGACAGGACAAGAGACCCAGTACTTC

size: -
D: TRBD1
V: TRBV3-1/TRBV3-2
J: TRBJ2-7
CDR3: CASSGGTGGSYEQYF
DNA: TGTGCCAGCAGCGGGGGGACAGGGGGCTCCTACGAGCAGTACTTC

size: -
D: -
V: TRBV7-7
J: TRBJ2-2
CDR3: CASSLVEAGELFF
DNA: TGTGCTAGCAGCCTAGTAGAGGCCGGGGAGCTGTTTTTT

size: few
D: -
V: TRBV4-1
J: TRBJ2-3
CDR3: CASSQDPAQGVRDTQYF
DNA: TGCGCCAGCAGCCAAGACCCAGCCCAGGGCGTGAGAGATACGCAGTATTTT

size: -
D: -
V: TRBV3-1/TRBV3-2
J: TRBJ1-1
CDR3: CASSPSMNTEAFF
DNA: TGTGCCAGCAGCCCTAGCATGAACACTGAAGCTTTCTTT

size: -
D: TRBD2
V: TRBV6-1
J: TRBJ2-7
CDR3: CASSEATSGSYEQYF
DNA: TGTGCCAGCAGTGAAGCTACTAGCGGGAGTTACGAGCAGTACTTC

size: -
D: -
V: TRBV7-2
J: TRBJ2-1
CDR3: CASSLQRSSYNEQFF
DNA: TGTGCCAGCAGCTTACAGCGCAGCTCCTACAATGAGCAGTTCTTC

size: -
D: -
V: TRBV21-1
J: TRBJ2-5
CDR3: CASIRGRVRETQYF
DNA: TGTGCCAGCATCCGAGGGAGGGTCCGTGAGACCCAGTACTTC

size: -
D: -
V: TRBV19
J: TRBJ1-1
CDR3: CASSIGDRLMNTEAFF
DNA: TGTGCCAGTAGTATTGGAGACAGACTCATGAACACTGAAGCTTTCTTT

size: -
D: TRBD1
V: TRBV19
J: TRBJ1-2
CDR3: CASSISDRGYGYTF
DNA: TGTGCCAGTAGTATCTCGGACAGGGGGTATGGCTACACCTTC

size: -
D: TRBD2
V: TRBV10-1
J: TRBJ2-3
CDR3: CASSAGLAGTTDTQYF
DNA: TGCGCCAGCAGTGCGGGGCTAGCGGGAACCACAGATACGCAGTATTTT

size: -
D: -
V: TRBV20-1
J: TRBJ2-3
CDR3: CSARAGTASTDTQYF
DNA: TGCAGTGCTCGTGCGGGGACTGCTAGCACAGATACGCAGTATTTT

size: -
D: TRBD1
V: TRBV7-2
J: TRBJ2-1
CDR3: CASSTRTGNFAEQFF
DNA: TGTGCCAGCAGCACCCGGACAGGGAATTTCGCTGAGCAGTTCTTC

size: -
D: -
V: TRBV19
J: TRBJ1-1
CDR3: CASTEGGYTEAFF
DNA: TGTGCCAGTACCGAGGGTGGATACACTGAAGCTTTCTTT

size: once
D: TRBD1
V: TRBV4-1
J: TRBJ1-4
CDR3: CASSQQQGAYHEKLFF
DNA: TGCGCCAGCAGCCAACAACAGGGGGCGTATCATGAAAAACTGTTTTTT

size: many
D: -
V: TRBV27
J: TRBJ1-2
CDR3: CASSPRLGVADPNYGYTF
DNA: TGTGCCAGCAGCCCACGGTTGGGCGTGGCAGACCCTAACTATGGCTACACCTTC

size: -
D: -
V: TRBV4-2
J: TRBJ2-1
CDR3: CASSQDRGWEQFF
DNA: TGTGCCAGCAGCCAAGATCGAGGTTGGGAGCAGTTCTTC

size: -
D: TRBD2
V: TRBV30
J: TRBJ2-7
CDR3: CAWSAGGPYEQYF
DNA: TGTGCCTGGAGTGCGGGAGGCCCATACGAGCAGTACTTC

size: -
D: TRBD1
V: TRBV6-5
J: TRBJ1-2
CDR3: CASTEQQGAGGYTF
DNA: TGTGCCAGCACAGAACAACAGGGGGCCGGCGGCTACACCTTC

size: -
D: TRBD2
V: TRBV19
J: TRBJ2-7
CDR3: CASSIVGREGPFKQYF
DNA: TGTGCCAGTAGTATAGTCGGCCGGGAGGGCCCCTTCAAGCAGTACTTC

size: -
D: -
V: TRBV25-1
J: TRBJ2-3
CDR3: CASSDPSGWFSDTQYF
DNA: TGTGCCAGCAGTGATCCATCAGGGTGGTTTTCAGATACGCAGTATTTT

size: -
D: -
V: TRBV6-4
J: TRBJ2-1
CDR3: CASSGTDSLSLNEQFF
DNA: TGTGCCAGCAGTGGAACGGACAGCTTATCCCTCAATGAGCAGTTCTTC

size: few
D: TRBD1
V: TRBV10-3
J: TRBJ1-1
CDR3: CATTPGQALEAFF
DNA: TGTGCCACTACACCGGGACAGGCCCTTGAAGCTTTCTTT

size: -
D: TRBD1
V: TRBV5-1
J: TRBJ1-1
CDR3: CASSPAGTGIRNTEAFF
DNA: TGCGCCAGCAGCCCTGCCGGGACAGGGATCCGGAACACTGAAGCTTTCTTT

size: once
D: TRBD1
V: TRBV9
J: TRBJ1-2
CDR3: CASLHQRGLYGYTF
DNA: TGTGCCAGCCTCCATCAAAGGGGGCTCTATGGCTACACCTTC

size: -
D: -
V: TRBV3-1/TRBV3-2
J: TRBJ1-5
CDR3: CASSYSNQPQHF
DNA: TGTGCCAGCAGCTATAGCAATCAGCCCCAGCATTTT

size: -
D: TRBD2
V: TRBV11-2
J: TRBJ2-3
CDR3: CASSWDQRGSGVSTDTQYF
DNA: TGTGCCAGCAGCTGGGACCAACGGGGTAGCGGGGTCAGCACAGATACGCAGTATTTT

size: medium-sized
D: -
V: TRBV7-9
J: TRBJ2-3
CDR3: CASSLEGSTDTQYF
DNA: TGTGCCAGCAGCTTAGAGGGGAGCACAGATACGCAGTATTTT

size: -
D: -
V: TRBV7-3
J: TRBJ1-1
CDR3: CASSPTLDSSTEAFF
DNA: TGTGCCAGCAGCCCGACCCTCGACAGTAGCACTGAAGCTTTCTTT

size: -
D: -
V: TRBV11-2
J: TRBJ1-2
CDR3: CASSPRGSPFKVTF
DNA: TGTGCCAGCAGTCCTAGGGGTTCCCCCTTCAAGGTCACCTTC